This T cell receptor beta chain was found in a study of blood T cell repertoires in COVID-19 (dated by TCRdb to the early 2020s). Background on the whole study: Samples covering the acute and convalescent phases of COVID-19 were provided by collaborators in the United States, Italy and Spain. The prospective study material was composed of cDNA or gDNA derived from T cells, B-cell-depleted T cells, or PBMCs. Deeply sampled blood TCRbeta repertoires from subjects exposed to, actively infected with, or recovered from COVID-19 were included in the dataset. The repertoires were made available in a free public database intended to serve as a resource for research on the immune response to SARS-CoV-2. Samples were obtained from the ongoing ImmuneRACE study (first 160 participants) and from some 1,200 subjects provided by 6 global collaborators. Nearly every sample came with metadata listing a de-identified subject ID, COVID-19 status, age in years and sex. Where available, HLA class I and class II types were obtained from metadata supplied by the sample provider rather than from assay-based typing. Findings and caveats that apply to the study as a whole: The quantity of clinical and demographic metadata differed by source and by participant and was supplied without curation.

Enrolling through a virtual design, the prospective study's participants ranged in age from roughly 18 to 89 years and lived across some 22 United States geographic areas. In the prospective study, participants were assigned to cohorts based on the clinical history participants reported in a screening survey and a study questionnaire. In the prospective study, mobile phlebotomists collected whole blood, serum and a nasopharyngeal or oropharyngeal swab from each participant. Over a roughly two-month period, participants in the prospective study had the option of providing additional blood draws and questionnaires. Before DNA extraction, prospective study blood samples were shipped either frozen or at room temperature. Relative to germline, V is 3 bases shorter and J is 0 bases shorter, with 15 bases between their ends. CDR1 is given as MGHRA and CDR2 as YSYEKL, both from the germline V gene. Spanning cysteine to phenylalanine, the CDR3 consists of 17 amino acids. The retained sequence is limited to the CDR3, 51 bases, with the frame set at the first base.

The immunoSEQ Assay, a bias-controlled multiplex PCR, was used to amplify TCRbeta CDR3 regions from genomic DNA. In the source study's methods: The number of nucleated cells in each sample was estimated by amplification of reference gene primers within the assay. To quantify the absolute abundance of each unique TCRbeta CDR3 rearrangement, sequence reads were collapsed and filtered. For each sample, productive Simpson clonality was calculated as the square root of Simpson's diversity index over productive rearrangements. This is the immuneACCESS table as TCRdb keeps it, with only in-frame sequences that have V and J called. A part of the clones is gone; compared with another copy, unresolved V genes explain less than half, and the rest is unexplained. The DNA gave D and trimming, while V, J and clone size come from that table. Here the sample has about 160,000 clones; about 84% occur a single time. Around 6% of the sample lies in the top ten.

Concerning this clone: Its target antigen remains unknown. The record has no base qualities; no much larger clone is one base away.

The sequence came from a woman aged 40 to 49 with acute COVID-19. The V and J genes are TRBV4-1 and TRBJ1-5; the D gene cannot be resolved reliably. The source material was PBMCs or T cells enriched from blood (not recorded which). Here is the DNA: TGCGCCAGCAGCCATTCGTTCAGCGAGTATAGCAATCAGCCCCAGCATTTT. Translation gives CASSHSFSEYSNQPQHF.